The next 13 T cell receptor beta chains were all read from a single sample in a study of control samples from healthy donors and cancer patients. The assay was immunoSEQ multiplex PCR, and TCRdb's table has in-frame clones only and misses some. The data contain 100,000 to 150,000 clones, around 90% of them singletons. Sequenced material: blood. These receptors all come from a man aged 40-50 years in good health.

V is TRBV2 and J is TRBJ2-2, with TRBD2 as a possible D gene (5 bases). V gave up 6 bases and J gave up 1 base, with 12 bases separating them. The CDR3 covers 15 residues. Germline CDR1 SNHLY, CDR2 FYNNEI. The CDR3 loop is CASRGGSGNTGELFF. As DNA, the CDR3 is TGTGCCAGCAGGGGTGGGAGTGGGAACACCGGGGAGCTGTTTTTT.

V is TRBV11-1 and J is TRBJ2-2; either TRBD1 or TRBD2 may fit D (5 bases each). V was pared by 4 bases and J by 2 bases, with 14 bases between. Germline CDR1 and CDR2: SGHAT and FQDESV (reference sequence). CDR3 length equals 16 residues. The CDR3 nucleotides read TGTGCCAGCAGCTACTCCGGGACCAGAAACACCGGGGAGCTGTTTTTT. Translated: CASSYSGTRNTGELFF.

CDR3 DNA: TGTGCCAGCAGCTTATTTCCGGGACAGGAAGCTTTCTTT. This sequence encodes CASSLFPGQEAFF. The rearrangement joins TRBV7-2 to TRBJ1-1; 7 bases align to TRBD1. CDR1 SGHTA and CDR2 FQGNSA come from the germline V gene. Trimming at V came to 2 bases and at J to 8 bases, leaving 5 bases not matched to a gene. There are 13 residues in the CDR3.

This chain uses TRBV7-8 with TRBJ2-7; D is undetermined. The CDR3 contains 14 residues. V was trimmed by 5 bases and J by 3 bases, leaving 14 bases between them. Germline V gene sequence: CDR1 SGHVS, CDR2 FQNEAQ. DNA of the CDR3: TGTGCCAGCAGCCCTAGGTCCTGGGACTACGAGCAGTACTTC. It codes for CASSPRSWDYEQYF.

The rearrangement links TRBV10-2 to TRBJ2-7, with TRBD2 identical over 10 bases. The CDR3 is 14 residues long. Germline V gives CDR1 WSHSY, CDR2 SAAADI. V shed 3 bases, J shed 1 base, and the junction held 0 bases outside the gene matches. For the CDR3, the DNA is TGCGCCAGCAGTGAACTAGCGGGGTCCTACGAGCAGTACTTC. It translates to CASSELAGSYEQYF.

The rearrangement uses TRBV5-1 and TRBJ2-6, with D perhaps matching TRBD1 or TRBD2 (5 bases each). Between the trimmed V and J ends, which lost 6 bases and 4 bases, there was a span of 11 bases. The CDR3 contains 14 residues. CDR1 SGHRS and CDR2 YFSETQ come from the germline V gene. CDR3 bases: TGCGCCAGCAATCGGGACCCGGGGGCCAACGTCCTGACTTTC. Encoded protein: CASNRDPGANVLTF.

The chain is built from TRBV7-8 and TRBJ2-3, with TRBD2 identical over 10 bases. With 4 bases clipped from V and 2 bases from J, the junction kept 6 bases outside the gene matches. Germline V gene sequence: CDR1 SGHVS, CDR2 FQNEAQ. The CDR3 covers 16 residues. The CDR3 loop is CASSSPSGGYTDTQYF. In nucleotides, the CDR3 is TGTGCCAGCAGCTCGCCTAGCGGGGGATACACAGATACGCAGTATTTT.

The chain links TRBV25-1 to TRBJ1-2; D not resolved. V lost 3 bases and J lost 3, with 14 bases in between. The CDR3 covers 15 residues. CDR1 and CDR2 (germline): MGHDK, SYGVNS. The CDR3 loop reads CASSDMTLGDYGYTF. Written as DNA, the CDR3 is TGTGCCAGCAGTGATATGACATTGGGAGACTATGGCTACACCTTC.

The chain is built from TRBV27 and TRBJ1-1; 9 bases fit TRBD1. This CDR3 region has 15 residues. V shed 1 base, J shed 4 bases, and the junction held 4 bases outside the gene matches. Germline CDR1 reads MNHEY; CDR2 reads SMNVEV (reference sequence). Here the CDR3 DNA reads TGTGCCAGCAGTTTATACGGGACAGGGAGCACTGAAGCTTTCTTT. It is translated as CASSLYGTGSTEAFF.

The CDR3 DNA reads as TGTGCCAGCAGCCCCCGACTAGCGGGGGGGCGCGCAGATACGCAGTATTTT. Protein: CASSPRLAGGRADTQYF. The chain links TRBV9 to TRBJ2-3, with TRBD2 matching over 14 bases. There are 17 residues in the CDR3. Germline values: CDR1 SGDLS, CDR2 YYNGEE. The V gene end was trimmed by 4 bases and the J gene end by 4 bases; junction bases not matched to a gene: 8.

Comment on this clone: This same CDR3 is encoded by further DNA sequences in the sample. The J gene is TRBJ1-5, the V gene TRBV5-4; D might be TRBD1 (5 bases). The CDR3 loop spans 14 amino acids. The V end lost 0 bases, the J end lost 4 bases, and 8 bases lay between the germline ends. Germline loops: CDR1 SGHNT, CDR2 YYREEE (reference sequence). In DNA form, the CDR3 reads TGTGCCAGCAGCTTGGCCGGGGGTAATCAGCCCCAGCATTTT. Amino acid sequence: CASSLAGGNQPQHF. Using reference TRBV5-4 and TRBJ1-5 for the parts outside the CDR3, the full variable domain is ETGVTQSPTHLIKTRGQQVTLRCSSQSGHNTVSWYQQALGQGPQFIFQYYREEENGRGNFPPRFSGLQFPNYSSELNVNALELDDSALYLCASSLAGGNQPQHFGDGTRLSIL.

The V call is TRBV2, the J call TRBJ1-1; TRBD1 might be the D (5 bases). V lost 1 base and J 5 bases, leaving 14 bases between the germline ends. Looked up from germline, CDR1 is SNHLY and CDR2 is FYNNEI. The CDR3 runs to 15 residues. The CDR3 region has the DNA TGTGCCAGCAGTGAAGAGTGGGGGAGAGTAACTGAAGCTTTCTTT. This encodes CASSEEWGRVTEAFF.

The chain carries TRBV5-1 and TRBJ2-7, with TRBD1 identical over 10 bases. The CDR3 has 15 amino acids. Germline-derived CDR1 and CDR2 are SGHRS and YFSETQ. Trimming took 4 bases from V and 7 from J; bases not matched to a gene: 11. CDR3 amino acids: CASSPQTGGPREQYF. The CDR3 bases are TGCGCCAGCAGCCCTCAGACAGGGGGCCCTAGGGAGCAGTACTTC.